The 19 T cell receptor beta chains below all came from one sample that was sequenced in a study of CD8+CD57+ T cells in acquired aplastic anemia listed by TCRdb under 2018. The sample was run on an Illumina HiSeq 2000. TCR beta VDJ combination and CDR3 sequence profiling used genomic DNA as the template. The public sequencing data were trimmed at Q25 with fastp and processed into clonotypes with MiXCR by TCRdb, which kept only in-frame beta chains. Rows with one shared CDR3 protein collapse into an entry with the most common genes and DNA. Here the sample has about 180,000 distinct CDR3 sequences; about half occur a single time. Of the sample, 2.5% to 3.5% is held by the ten largest clones. The material sequenced was sorted CD4+, CD8+, or CD8+CD57+ T cells (not recorded which) from PBMCs. The receptors derive from a human donor in good health.

This clonotype has a count of ten or more. The chain links TRBV9 to TRBJ2-7; 10 bases map to TRBD2. V gave up 4 bases and J gave up 3 bases; unmatched junction bases: 10. CDR3 length equals 16 residues. Per germline, CDR1 SGDLS and CDR2 YYNGEE. The CDR3 nucleotides read TGTGCCAGCAGCCTTAAATCACTAGCGGGGTTCTACGAGCAGTACTTC. It translates to CASSLKSLAGFYEQYF.

This chain joins TRBV14 and TRBJ1-1; a possible D gene is TRBD1 (5 bases). CDR1 SGHDN and CDR2 FVKESK come from the germline V gene. The ends were cut back, 6 bases at V and 1 base at J, with 12 bases in the middle. The CDR3 runs 14 residues. The CDR3 loop is CASSTGTANTEAFF. The CDR3 nucleotides are TGTGCCAGCAGTACCGGGACGGCGAACACTGAAGCTTTCTTT.

This chain uses TRBV2 with TRBJ1-1, with TRBD1 matching 10 bases. There are 16 residues in the CDR3. Germline CDR1 is SNHLY and CDR2 is FYNNEI. Unmatched junction bases numbered 4, after V lost 3 bases and J lost 0 bases. DNA of the CDR3: TGTGCCAGCAGTGAGGCCGGGACAGGGGTGAACACTGAAGCTTTCTTT. Protein: CASSEAGTGVNTEAFF.

As for this clonotype: This may arise from a read error, as a much more abundant clone is one base away. This chain uses TRBV12-3 or TRBV12-4 with TRBJ1-1, with D hard to call. This CDR3 contains 15 residues. The CDR3 protein is CASSLRAIMNTGAFF. Written as DNA, the CDR3 is TGTGCCAGCAGTCTCCGGGCCATAATGAACACTGGAGCTTTCTTT.

This clonotype was recorded a few times. The chain carries TRBV2 and TRBJ2-1; 10 bases map to TRBD2. The CDR3 has 15 amino acids. The V segment lost 3 bases and the J segment 9 bases; nucleotides outside the gene matches: 8. CDR1 and CDR2 from the germline V gene are SNHLY and FYNNEI. The CDR3 DNA is TGTGCCAGCAGTGAGATCCTAGCGGGAGAGGGTGAGCAGTTCTTC. The encoded protein is CASSEILAGEGEQFF. Together with reference TRBV2 and TRBJ2-1, the CDR3 gives the full variable domain: EPEVTQTPSHQVTQMGQEVILRCVPISNHLYFYWYRQILGQKVEFLVSFYNNEISEKSEIFDDQFSVERPDGSNFTLKIRSTKLEDSAMYFCASSEILAGEGEQFFGPGTRLTVL.

This clonotype showed up many times. The CDR3 DNA sequence: TGTGCCAGCAGCCATGGGTTGTTCTCTGGAAACACCATATATTTT. It specifies CASSHGLFSGNTIYF. The chain carries TRBV7-9 and TRBJ1-3; D gene ambiguous. The V end was cut by 5 bases, the J end by 0 bases, with 11 bases between. This CDR3 is built from 15 residues. CDR1 SEHNR and CDR2 FQNEAQ come from the germline V gene (reference sequence).

For this clonotype: This clone may be a read error of a much larger clone one base away. The chain couples TRBV5-6 to TRBJ2-1, with TRBD2 as a possible D gene (6 bases). The CDR3 extends over 12 amino acids. Germline CDR1 and CDR2: SGHDT and YYEEEE. The CDR3 region has the DNA TGTGCCAGCGGCTTGGCCGCGGGGGAGCAGTTCTTC. This encodes CASGLAAGEQFF.

This clonotype occurred once. This rearrangement joins TRBV11-1 to TRBJ2-7; D not resolved. The CDR3 covers 12 residues. V was trimmed by 6 bases and J by 4 bases, leaving 10 bases between them. CDR1 SGHAT and CDR2 FQDESV come from the germline V gene (reference sequence). The CDR3 region has the DNA TGTGCCAGCAGTTTGACGGCATACGAGCAGTACTTC. Translation: CASSLTAYEQYF.

A remark on this clonotype: A clone one base away is much larger, so this may be a read error. V gene TRBV12-3 or TRBV12-4 combines with J gene TRBJ2-3; D gene unclear. The length of the CDR3 is 14 residues. The V and J ends lost 6 bases and 3 bases respectively, with 13 bases between them. The CDR3 is CASRDSWRTDTQYF. The CDR3 DNA is TGTGCCAGCAGGGATAGCTGGAGAACAGATACGCAGTATTTT.

The chain joins TRBV15 to TRBJ2-7; the D gene is possibly TRBD2 (6 bases). The germline gives CDR1 LNHNV, CDR2 YYDKDF (reference sequence). The CDR3 loop spans 16 amino acids. V was clipped by 0 bases and J by 3 bases, with 15 bases between them. CDR3 bases: TGTGCCACCAGCAGAGAGAGGGCGGGGAAAATCTACGAGCAGTACTTC. Its protein is CATSRERAGKIYEQYF.

This clonotype was detected ten times or more. V and J are TRBV19 and TRBJ1-1, with 10 bases matching TRBD1. Germline CDR1 LNHDA, CDR2 SQIVND (reference sequence). Unmatched junction bases numbered 3, after V lost 4 bases and J lost 7 bases. The CDR3 length is 13 residues. The CDR3 reads CASSRDRGNEAFF. CDR3 nucleotides: TGTGCCAGTAGTAGGGACAGGGGAAATGAAGCTTTCTTT.

This clonotype was counted between two and nine times. The CDR3 coding sequence is TGCGCCAGCAGTGATTTAGAGGGTAGCAGCTACGAGCAGTACTTC. Translated: CASSDLEGSSYEQYF. The chain is built from TRBV10-2 and TRBJ2-7; possibly TRBD2 for D (5 bases). Trimming took off 3 bases at V and 3 bases at J, with 15 bases between the two ends. This CDR3 comprises 15 residues. CDR1 WSHSY and CDR2 SAAADI come from the germline V gene.

As for this clonotype: Because the CDR3 is missing its conserved closing phenylalanine or tryptophan, this is likely a read error. The chain combines TRBV19 with TRBJ2-2; tentatively, D is TRBD2 (5 bases). V lost 0 bases to trimming and J lost 7 bases, with 6 bases between them. Germline CDR1 LNHDA, CDR2 SQIVND (reference sequence). The CDR3 is made up of 13 amino acids. The CDR3 region is CASSIDRGGELFL. The CDR3, as DNA: TGTGCCAGTAGTATAGATCGGGGCGGGGAGCTGTTTCTT.

Many counts were recorded for this clonotype. V is TRBV29-1 and J is TRBJ1-1, with D maybe TRBD1 (6 bases). Germline V gives CDR1 SQVTM, CDR2 ANQGSEA. The CDR3 runs 12 residues. Between the trimmed V and J ends, which lost 6 bases and 1 base, there was a span of 9 bases. The CDR3 nucleotides read TGCAGCGTACGGACAGAGAACACTGAAGCTTTCTTT. Translating gives CSVRTENTEAFF.

This clonotype was detected many times. The chain employs TRBV4-1 and TRBJ2-7; D is ambiguous. Per germline, CDR1 MGHRA and CDR2 YSYEKL. V lost 0 bases to trimming and J lost 3 bases, with 6 bases between them. The CDR3 runs 13 residues. The DNA for the CDR3 is TGCGCCAGCAGCCAAGATTGGGGCTACGAGCAGTACTTC. It yields the protein CASSQDWGYEQYF.

Points on this clonotype: A single base separates this from a much larger clone, so it may be a read error. The chain has TRBV10-2 and TRBJ2-4, with D unresolved. The CDR3 runs to 13 residues. The germline CDR1 and CDR2 sequences are WSHSY and SAAADI. The CDR3 DNA reads as TGTGCCAGCAGTGACGGTGCCCGGAACATTCATTACTTC. Encoded protein: CASSDGARNIHYF.

The V gene is TRBV10-1, the J gene TRBJ2-1, with TRBD2 as a possible D gene (6 bases). This CDR3 has 14 amino acids. Trimming cost V 6 bases and J 5 bases, with 14 bases left between them. Germline lookup yields CDR1 WNHNN and CDR2 SYGVQD (reference sequence). The DNA of the CDR3 is TGCGCCAGCAGGGGTAGCGGTCCAGACAATGAGCAGTTCTTC. Its translation is CASRGSGPDNEQFF.

The rearrangement uses TRBV5-4 and TRBJ1-2; 9 bases match TRBD1. Germline V lookup: CDR1 SGHNT, CDR2 YYREEE (reference sequence). V gave up 0 bases and J gave up 2 bases; unmatched junction bases: 5. The CDR3 runs to 16 residues. The CDR3 bases are TGTGCCAGCAGCTTGGCCTTAGGACAGGGGAACTATGGCTACACCTTC. It yields the protein CASSLALGQGNYGYTF.

V gene TRBV2 combines with J gene TRBJ2-2, with TRBD1 matching over 7 bases. Germline assignment: CDR1 SNHLY and CDR2 FYNNEI. This CDR3 contains 15 residues. J was trimmed by 1 base and V by 8 bases; bases with no gene match: 7. The CDR3 sequence: CASRGQQMNTGELFF. The CDR3 nucleotides are TGTGCCAGCCGGGGACAGCAAATGAACACCGGGGAGCTGTTTTTT.